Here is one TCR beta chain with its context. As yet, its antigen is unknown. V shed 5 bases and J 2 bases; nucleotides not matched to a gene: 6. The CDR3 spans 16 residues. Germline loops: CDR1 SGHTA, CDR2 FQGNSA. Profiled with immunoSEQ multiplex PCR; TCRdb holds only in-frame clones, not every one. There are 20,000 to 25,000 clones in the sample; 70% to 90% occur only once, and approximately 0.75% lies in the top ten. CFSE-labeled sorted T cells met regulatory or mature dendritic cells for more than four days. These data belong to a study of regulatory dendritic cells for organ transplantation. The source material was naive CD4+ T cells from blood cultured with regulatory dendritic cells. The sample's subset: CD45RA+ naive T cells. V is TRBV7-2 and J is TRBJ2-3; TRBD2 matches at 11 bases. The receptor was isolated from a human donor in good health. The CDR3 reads CASSHELAGATDTQYF. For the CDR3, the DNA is TGTGCCAGCAGCCATGAACTAGCGGGAGCCACAGATACGCAGTATTTT.